This TCR beta chain was captured by sequencing in a study of T-cell reconstitution after alpha-beta-depleted transplantation in children. With 6 bases removed from V and 3 bases from J, the gap between germline ends came to 17 bases. The CDR3 runs to 14 residues. From germline, CDR1 is SQVTM and CDR2 ANQGSEA. A TCRbeta library incorporating unique molecular identifiers was prepared. A single record per CDR3 protein comes from TCRdb applying MiXCR to the PCR reads. The sample has approximately 400,000 distinct CDR3 sequences, approximately 10% seen once. This chain uses TRBV29-1 with TRBJ1-2; weak D call: TRBD1 (5 bases). Sequencing used PBMCs from the stem cell graft donor, obtained from the stem cell graft. The sequence was collected from a human donor who donated a stem cell graft to a child with acute myeloid leukemia. The CDR3 DNA sequence: TGCAGCGTGGCCCTTGGGGGTCCCCACTATGGCTACACCTTC. Residues: CSVALGGPHYGYTF.